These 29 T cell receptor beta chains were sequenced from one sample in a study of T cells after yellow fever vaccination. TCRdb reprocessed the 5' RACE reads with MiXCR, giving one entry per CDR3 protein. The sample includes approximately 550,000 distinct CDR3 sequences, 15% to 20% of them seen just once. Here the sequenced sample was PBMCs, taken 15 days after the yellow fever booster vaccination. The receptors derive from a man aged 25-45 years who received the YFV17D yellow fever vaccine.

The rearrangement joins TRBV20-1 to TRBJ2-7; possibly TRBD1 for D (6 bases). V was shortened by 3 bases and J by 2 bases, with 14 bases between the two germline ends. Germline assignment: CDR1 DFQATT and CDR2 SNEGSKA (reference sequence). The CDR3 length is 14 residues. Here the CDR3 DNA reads TGCAGTGCTAGCCACGGACAGATTCCCTACGAGCAGTACTTC. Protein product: CSASHGQIPYEQYF.

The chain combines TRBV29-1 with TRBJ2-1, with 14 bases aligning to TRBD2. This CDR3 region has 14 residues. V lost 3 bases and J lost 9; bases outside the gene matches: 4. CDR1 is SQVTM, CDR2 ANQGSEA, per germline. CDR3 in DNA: TGCAGCGTTGACCCGGGACTAGCGGGAGTTGAGCAGTTCTTC. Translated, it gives CSVDPGLAGVEQFF.

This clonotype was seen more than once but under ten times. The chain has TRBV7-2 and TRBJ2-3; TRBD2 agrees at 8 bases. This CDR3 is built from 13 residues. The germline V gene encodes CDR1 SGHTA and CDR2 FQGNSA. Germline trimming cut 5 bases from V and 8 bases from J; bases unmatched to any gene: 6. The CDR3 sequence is CASSPGLAGTQYF. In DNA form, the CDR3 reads TGTGCCAGCAGCCCCGGACTAGCCGGTACGCAGTATTTT.

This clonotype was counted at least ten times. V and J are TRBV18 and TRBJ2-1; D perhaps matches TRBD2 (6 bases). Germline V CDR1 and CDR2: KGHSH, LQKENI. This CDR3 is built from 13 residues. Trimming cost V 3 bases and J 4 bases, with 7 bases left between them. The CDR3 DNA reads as TGTGCCAGCTCACCGGGACTGTACAATGAGCAGTTCTTC. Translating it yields CASSPGLYNEQFF.

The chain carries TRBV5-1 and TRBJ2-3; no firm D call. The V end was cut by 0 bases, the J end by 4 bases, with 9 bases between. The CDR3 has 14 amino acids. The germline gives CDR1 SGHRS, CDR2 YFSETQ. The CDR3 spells CASSLDQPADTQYF. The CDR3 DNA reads TGCGCCAGCAGCTTGGATCAGCCCGCAGATACGCAGTATTTT.

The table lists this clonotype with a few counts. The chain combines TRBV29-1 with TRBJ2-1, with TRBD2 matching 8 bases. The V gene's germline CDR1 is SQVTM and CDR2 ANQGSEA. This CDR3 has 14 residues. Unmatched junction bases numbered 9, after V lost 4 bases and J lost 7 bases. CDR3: CSVGSPGRGNEQFF. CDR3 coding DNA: TGCAGCGTTGGATCTCCCGGGAGGGGGAATGAGCAGTTCTTC.

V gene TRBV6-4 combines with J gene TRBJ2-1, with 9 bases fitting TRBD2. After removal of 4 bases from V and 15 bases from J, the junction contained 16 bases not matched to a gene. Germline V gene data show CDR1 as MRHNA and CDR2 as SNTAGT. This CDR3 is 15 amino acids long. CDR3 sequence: CASSANPGVSGSLFF. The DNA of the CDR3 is TGTGCCAGCAGTGCAAACCCCGGGGTTAGCGGGAGTCTGTTCTTC.

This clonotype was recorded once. The CDR3 spells CASSQVYGKSLHF. In DNA, the CDR3 is TGCGCCAGCAGCCAAGTCTACGGCAAATCCCTCCACTTT. J is TRBJ1-6 and V is TRBV4-3, with unresolved D. The germline V gene has CDR1 LGHNA and CDR2 YSLEER. CDR3 length: 13 amino acids. V lost 1 base to trimming and J lost 14 bases, with 12 bases between them.

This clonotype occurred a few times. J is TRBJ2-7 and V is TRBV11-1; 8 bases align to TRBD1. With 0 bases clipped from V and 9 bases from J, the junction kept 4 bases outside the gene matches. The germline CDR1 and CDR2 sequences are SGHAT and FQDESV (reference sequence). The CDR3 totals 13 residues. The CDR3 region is CASSLAGTGAQYF. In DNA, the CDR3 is TGTGCCAGCAGCTTAGCCGGGACAGGTGCGCAGTACTTC.

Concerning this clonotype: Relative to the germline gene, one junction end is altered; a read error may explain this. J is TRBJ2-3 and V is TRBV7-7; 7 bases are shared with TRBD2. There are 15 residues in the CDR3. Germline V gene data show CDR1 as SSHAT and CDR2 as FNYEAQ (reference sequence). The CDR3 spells CASSFIAGDTDTQYF. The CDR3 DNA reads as TGTGCTAGCAGCTTCATCGCGGGAGACACAGATACGCAGTATTTT. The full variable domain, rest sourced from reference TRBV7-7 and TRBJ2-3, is GAGVSQSPRYKVTKRGQDVTLRCDPISSHATLYWYQQALGQGPEFLTYFNYEAQPDKSGLPSDRFSAERPEGSISTLTIQRTEQRDSAMYRCASSFIAGDTDTQYFGPGTRLTVL.

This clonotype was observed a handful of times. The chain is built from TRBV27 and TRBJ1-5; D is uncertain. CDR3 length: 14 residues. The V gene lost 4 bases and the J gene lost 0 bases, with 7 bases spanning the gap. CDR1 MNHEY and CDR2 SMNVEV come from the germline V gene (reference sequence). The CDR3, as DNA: TGTGCCAGCAGTTACAGATATAGCAATCAGCCCCAGCATTTT. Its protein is CASSYRYSNQPQHF.

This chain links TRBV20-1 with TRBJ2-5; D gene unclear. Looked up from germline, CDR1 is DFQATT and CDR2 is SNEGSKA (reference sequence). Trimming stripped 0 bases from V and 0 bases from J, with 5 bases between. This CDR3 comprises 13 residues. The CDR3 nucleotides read TGCAGTGCTAGAGATGTGTACCAAGAGACCCAGTACTTC. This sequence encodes CSARDVYQETQYF.

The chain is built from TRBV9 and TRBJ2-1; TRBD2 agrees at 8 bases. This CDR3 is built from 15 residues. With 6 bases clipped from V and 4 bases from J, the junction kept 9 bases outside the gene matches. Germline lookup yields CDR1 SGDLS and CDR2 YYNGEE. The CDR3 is CASTTSAFPYNEQFF. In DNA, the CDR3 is TGTGCCAGCACGACTAGCGCCTTCCCTTACAATGAGCAGTTCTTC. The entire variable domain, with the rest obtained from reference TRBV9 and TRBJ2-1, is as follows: DSGVTQTPKHLITATGQRVTLRCSPRSGDLSVYWYQQSLDQGLQFLIQYYNGEERAKGNILERFSAQQFPDLHSELNLSSLELGDSALYFCASTTSAFPYNEQFFGPGTRLTVL.

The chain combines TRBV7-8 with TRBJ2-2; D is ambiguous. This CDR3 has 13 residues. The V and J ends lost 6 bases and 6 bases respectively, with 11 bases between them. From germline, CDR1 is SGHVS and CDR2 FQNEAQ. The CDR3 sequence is CASRTSVSGELFF. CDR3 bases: TGTGCCAGCAGGACGTCGGTTTCCGGGGAGCTGTTTTTT.

The CDR3 here is CASKSEYNSPLHF. In DNA form, the CDR3 reads TGTGCCAGCAAGTCAGAATATAATTCACCCCTCCACTTT. The chain employs TRBV27 and TRBJ1-6; D is undetermined. Germline CDR1 is MNHEY and CDR2 is SMNVEV (reference sequence). The germline V and J ends were trimmed by 7 bases and 4 bases, with 8 bases remaining between them. There are 13 residues in the CDR3.

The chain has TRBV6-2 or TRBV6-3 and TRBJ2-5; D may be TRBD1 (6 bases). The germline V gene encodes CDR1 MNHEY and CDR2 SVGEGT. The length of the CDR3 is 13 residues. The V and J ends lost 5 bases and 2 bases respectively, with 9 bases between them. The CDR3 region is CASSGQKQETQYF. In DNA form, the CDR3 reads TGTGCCAGCAGTGGACAGAAGCAAGAGACCCAGTACTTC.

CDR3 loop: CAAGWTFLGTGELFF. The CDR3 DNA follows: TGTGCCGCCGGATGGACTTTTCTAGGGACCGGGGAGCTGTTTTTT. This chain connects TRBV19 to TRBJ2-2; TRBD2 is a possible D gene (5 bases). The CDR3 has 15 residues. CDR1 is LNHDA, CDR2 SQIVND, per germline (reference sequence). V lost 11 bases, J lost 5 bases, and 21 bases lay in between. Full variable domain (outside the CDR3, taken from reference TRBV19 and TRBJ2-2): DGGITQSPKYLFRKEGQNVTLSCEQNLNHDAMYWYRQDPGQGLRLIYYSQIVNDFQKGDIAEGYSVSREKKESFPLTVTSAQKNPTAFYLCAAGWTFLGTGELFFGEGSRLTVL.

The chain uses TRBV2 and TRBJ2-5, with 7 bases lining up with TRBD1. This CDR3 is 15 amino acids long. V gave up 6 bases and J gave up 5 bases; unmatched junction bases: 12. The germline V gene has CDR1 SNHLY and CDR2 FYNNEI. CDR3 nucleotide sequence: TGTGCCAGCAGACGTTACCTGACAGGGTTGGAGACCCAGTACTTC. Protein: CASRRYLTGLETQYF.

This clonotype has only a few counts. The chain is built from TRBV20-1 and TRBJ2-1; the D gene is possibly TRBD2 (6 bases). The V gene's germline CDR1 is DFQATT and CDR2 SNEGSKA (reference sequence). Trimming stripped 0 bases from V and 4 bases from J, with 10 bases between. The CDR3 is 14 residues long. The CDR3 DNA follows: TGCAGTGCTAGAGACGGAGGGATTTACAATGAGCAGTTCTTC. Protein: CSARDGGIYNEQFF.

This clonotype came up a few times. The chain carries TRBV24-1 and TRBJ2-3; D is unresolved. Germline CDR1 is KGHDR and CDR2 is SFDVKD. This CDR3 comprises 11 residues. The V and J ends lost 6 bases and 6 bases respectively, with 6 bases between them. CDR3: CATSLSDTQYF. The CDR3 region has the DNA TGTGCCACCAGTTTATCCGATACGCAGTATTTT.

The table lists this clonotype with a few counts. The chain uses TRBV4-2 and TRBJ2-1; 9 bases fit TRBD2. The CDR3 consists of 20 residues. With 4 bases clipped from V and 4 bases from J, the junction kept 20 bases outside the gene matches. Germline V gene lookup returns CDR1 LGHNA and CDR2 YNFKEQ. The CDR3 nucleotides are TGTGCCAGCAGCCGGAGGGGTAGGGAGGTGGCGGGAGGGATTTACAATGAGCAGTTCTTC. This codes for CASSRRGREVAGGIYNEQFF.

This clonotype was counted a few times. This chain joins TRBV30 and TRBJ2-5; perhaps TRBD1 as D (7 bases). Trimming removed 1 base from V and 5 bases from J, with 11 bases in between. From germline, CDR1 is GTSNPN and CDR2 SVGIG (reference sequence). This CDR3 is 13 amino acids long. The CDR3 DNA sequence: TGTGCCTGGAGTGCACAGGGGAGGGAGACCCAGTACTTC. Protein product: CAWSAQGRETQYF.

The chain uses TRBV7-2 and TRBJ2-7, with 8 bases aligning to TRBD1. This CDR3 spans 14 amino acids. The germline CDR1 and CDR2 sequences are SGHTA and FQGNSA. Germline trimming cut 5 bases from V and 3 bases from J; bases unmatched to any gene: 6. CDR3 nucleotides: TGTGCCAGCAGCCACGACAGGGGTGGCTACGAGCAGTACTTC. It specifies CASSHDRGGYEQYF. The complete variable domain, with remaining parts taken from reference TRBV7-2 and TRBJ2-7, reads GAGVSQSPSNKVTEKGKDVELRCDPISGHTALYWYRQSLGQGLEFLIYFQGNSAPDKSGLPSDRFSAERTGGSVSTLTIQRTQQEDSAVYLCASSHDRGGYEQYFGPGTRLTVT.

CDR3 residues: CASSTRDPGRSPLHF. The CDR3 DNA follows: TGTGCCAGCTCAACCCGGGACCCTGGGCGATCACCCCTCCACTTT. The genes are TRBV18 and TRBJ1-6, with D possibly being TRBD1 (5 bases). There are 15 residues in the CDR3. V lost 5 bases to trimming and J lost 10 bases, with 18 bases between them. Germline values: CDR1 KGHSH, CDR2 LQKENI.

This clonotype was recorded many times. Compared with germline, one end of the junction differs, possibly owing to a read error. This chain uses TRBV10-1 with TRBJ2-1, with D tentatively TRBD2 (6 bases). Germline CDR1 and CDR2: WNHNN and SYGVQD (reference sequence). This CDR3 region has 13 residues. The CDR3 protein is CASSSGQAGRWVF. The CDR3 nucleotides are TGCGCCAGCAGTTCTGGACAAGCGGGCCGATGGGTCTTC.

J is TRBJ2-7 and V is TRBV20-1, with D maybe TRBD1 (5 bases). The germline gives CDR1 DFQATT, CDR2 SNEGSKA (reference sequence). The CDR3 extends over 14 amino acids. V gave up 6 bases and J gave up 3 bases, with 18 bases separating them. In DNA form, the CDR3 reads TGCAGTGCGAGAACAGGTCTTAGAGACTACGAGCAGTACTTC. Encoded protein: CSARTGLRDYEQYF.

Here the CDR3 DNA reads TGCAGTGCTTTGCCGGGGCGGGAACTCTCCTACGAGCAGTACTTC. This codes for CSALPGRELSYEQYF. The gene calls are TRBV20-1 and TRBJ2-7; D perhaps matches TRBD2 (6 bases). The CDR3 runs to 15 residues. Trimming shortened V by 5 bases and J by 0 bases, and 17 bases separated the two germline ends. Germline-derived CDR1 and CDR2 are DFQATT and SNEGSKA (reference sequence).

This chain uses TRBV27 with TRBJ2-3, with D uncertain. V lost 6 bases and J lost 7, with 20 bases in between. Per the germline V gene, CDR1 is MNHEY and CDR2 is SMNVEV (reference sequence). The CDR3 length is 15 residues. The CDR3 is CASRLTGPRMNTQYF. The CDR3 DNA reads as TGTGCCAGCAGACTCACCGGGCCTAGGATGAATACGCAGTATTTT.

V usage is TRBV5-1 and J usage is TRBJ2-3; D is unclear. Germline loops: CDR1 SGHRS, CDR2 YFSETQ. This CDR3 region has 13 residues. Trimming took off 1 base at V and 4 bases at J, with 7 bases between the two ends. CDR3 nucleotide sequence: TGCGCCAGCAGCTTGCAGACGGCAGATACGCAGTATTTT. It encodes CASSLQTADTQYF.